These 26 T cell receptor beta chains share one sample of origin, sequenced in a study of patients and donors after allogeneic stem cell transplantation. TCRdb called the RT-PCR reads again in MiXCR, with one record for every CDR3 protein. The sample carries approximately 11,000 distinct CDR3 sequences, 20% to 25% recorded once. The sample consisted of blood, either unsorted or a sorted T cell fraction (not recorded which). These receptors originate from a human donor who was either an allogeneic HSCT recipient or a stem cell or donor lymphocyte infusion donor (not recorded which). It is not recorded whose cells these are; they may come from a transplant donor.

This clonotype was counted at least ten times. The CDR3 bases are TGTGCCATCACGGACAGCCACACTGAAGCTTTCTTT. Translating it yields CAITDSHTEAFF. This chain joins TRBV12-3 or TRBV12-4 and TRBJ1-1; tentatively, D is TRBD1 (6 bases). Trimming took off 10 bases at V and 3 bases at J, with 12 bases between the two ends. This CDR3 comprises 12 residues.

The chain combines TRBV12-3 or TRBV12-4 with TRBJ1-5; 8 bases match TRBD1. The CDR3 runs to 15 residues. The trim removed 6 bases at V and 6 bases at J, leaving 10 bases unmatched. The CDR3 DNA reads as TGTGCCAGCAGCCTCACGGACAGGGCGGGTCAGCCCCAGCATTTT. It codes for CASSLTDRAGQPQHF.

In this sample, this clonotype turned up many times. This chain connects TRBV20-1 to TRBJ1-4; no definite D call. The V end was cut by 3 bases, the J end by 7 bases, with 6 bases between. The germline V gene encodes CDR1 DFQATT and CDR2 SNEGSKA (reference sequence). This CDR3 is 11 amino acids long. Here the CDR3 reads CSASQAEKLFF. The CDR3 bases are TGCAGTGCTAGTCAAGCTGAAAAACTGTTTTTT.

Ten or more counts support this clonotype. V and J are TRBV12-3 or TRBV12-4 and TRBJ1-2; the D gene is possibly TRBD1 (6 bases). Trimming took 4 bases from V and 7 from J, leaving 16 bases between them. This CDR3 region has 14 residues. CDR3 sequence: CASSSRRGAGGYTF. The CDR3 DNA reads TGTGCCAGCAGTTCCCGGCGGGGGGCGGGTGGCTACACCTTC.

There are many counts of this clonotype. V is TRBV3-1 and J is TRBJ1-1; tentatively, D is TRBD1 (5 bases). Trimming shortened V by 7 bases and J by 1 base, and 7 bases separated the two germline ends. The germline V gene has CDR1 LGHDT and CDR2 YNNKEL (reference sequence). The CDR3 is made up of 12 amino acids. The DNA of the CDR3 is TGTGCCAGCATAGGGGCGAACACTGAAGCTTTCTTT. It yields the protein CASIGANTEAFF.

Worth noting for this clonotype: The germline gene is not matched at one end of the junction; a read error may be the cause. The V and J genes are TRBV19 and TRBJ1-5; TRBD1 matches at 8 bases. This CDR3 region has 15 residues. Germline assignment: CDR1 LNHDA and CDR2 SQIVND (reference sequence). CDR3 region: CAGSIGRGHNQPQHF. The CDR3 DNA reads as TGTGCCGGTAGTATAGGCAGGGGGCACAATCAGCCCCAGCATTTT.

Only a few counts were recorded for this clonotype. This chain links TRBV6-5 with TRBJ2-5, with D possibly being TRBD2 (5 bases). Trimming stripped 6 bases from V and 4 bases from J, with 18 bases between. Germline V gene lookup returns CDR1 MNHEY and CDR2 SVGAGI. The CDR3 loop spans 15 amino acids. The CDR3 is CASRLGPLESETQYF. The CDR3 DNA reads as TGTGCCAGCAGACTAGGACCGTTAGAGTCAGAGACCCAGTACTTC.

This chain uses TRBV11-2 with TRBJ2-3, with unresolved D. The V and J ends lost 0 bases and 7 bases respectively, with 11 bases between them. Germline CDR1 is SGHAT and CDR2 is FQNNGV. CDR3 length: 14 residues. The DNA for the CDR3 is TGTGCCAGCAGCTTAGAAATGTTCAGGAATACGCAGTATTTT. Amino acids: CASSLEMFRNTQYF.

This clonotype was seen only a few times. The genes are TRBV15 and TRBJ1-1; D is ambiguous. The germline CDR1 and CDR2 sequences are LNHNV and YYDKDF (reference sequence). V lost 0 bases, J lost 6 bases, and 8 bases lay in between. The CDR3 loop spans 13 amino acids. Here the CDR3 reads CATSRDPVAEAFF. The CDR3, as DNA: TGTGCCACCAGCAGAGATCCGGTGGCTGAAGCTTTCTTT.

This clonotype was picked up a small number of times. The genes are TRBV20-1 and TRBJ1-1, with 9 bases fitting TRBD1. V was pared by 1 base and J by 3 bases, with 3 bases of the junction left unmatched. The CDR3 has 14 residues. CDR1 and CDR2 (germline): DFQATT, SNEGSKA (reference sequence). The CDR3 coding sequence is TGCAGTGCTAGAGCAGGACAGGGGCACACTGAAGCTTTCTTT. Translating it yields CSARAGQGHTEAFF.

This clonotype was picked up a small number of times. J is TRBJ2-3 and V is TRBV2; 8 nucleotides match TRBD2. The CDR3 is 15 amino acids. Unmatched junction bases numbered 7, after V lost 6 bases and J lost 2 bases. Germline CDR1 reads SNHLY; CDR2 reads FYNNEI. CDR3 loop: CASSGAGEYTDTQYF. The CDR3 bases are TGTGCCAGCAGCGGAGCGGGGGAGTACACAGATACGCAGTATTTT.

The chain uses TRBV20-1 and TRBJ2-7; D gene uncertain. This CDR3 contains 11 residues. V lost 3 bases, J lost 1 base, and 4 bases lay in between. CDR1 and CDR2 (germline): DFQATT, SNEGSKA (reference sequence). The CDR3 spells CSASSSYEQYF. The CDR3 nucleotides are TGCAGTGCTAGTAGTTCCTACGAGCAGTACTTC.

This clonotype was detected many times. The J gene is TRBJ2-2, the V gene TRBV5-1; D ambiguous. V shed 1 base and J shed 8 bases, with 12 bases lying between them. CDR3 length equals 14 residues. Germline CDR1 reads SGHRS; CDR2 reads YFSETQ. This CDR3 is CASSLNSLWGELFF. The CDR3 nucleotides read TGCGCCAGCAGCTTGAACAGCCTTTGGGGGGAGCTGTTTTTT. Full variable domain (missing parts from reference TRBV5-1 and TRBJ2-2): KAGVTQTPRYLIKTRGQQVTLSCSPISGHRSVSWYQQTPGQGLQFLFEYFSETQRNKGNFPGRFSGRQFSNSRSEMNVSTLELGDSALYLCASSLNSLWGELFFGEGSRLTVL.

The gene calls are TRBV19 and TRBJ2-3; tentatively, D is TRBD2 (5 bases). The V and J ends lost 4 bases and 5 bases respectively, with 16 bases between them. The length of the CDR3 is 15 residues. The germline V gene encodes CDR1 LNHDA and CDR2 SQIVND (reference sequence). The CDR3 is CASSKLAAGRDTQYF. The CDR3 bases are TGTGCCAGTAGTAAACTGGCCGCTGGGAGAGATACGCAGTATTTT.

The CDR3 region is CASSFMSGPEAFF. The CDR3, as DNA: TGTGCCAGCAGTTTTATGTCGGGCCCTGAAGCTTTCTTT. This sequence joins TRBV12-3 or TRBV12-4 and TRBJ1-1, with D hard to call. This CDR3 region has 13 residues. The V end was cut by 3 bases, the J end by 6 bases, with 11 bases between.

In this sample, this clonotype turned up many times. The gene calls are TRBV10-3 and TRBJ2-3; the D gene is possibly TRBD1 (5 bases). V was shortened by 8 bases and J by 1 base, with 13 bases between the two germline ends. CDR3 length equals 14 residues. Germline CDR1 reads ENHRY; CDR2 reads SYGVKD. This chain's CDR3 is CAIGQGGGTDTQYF. CDR3 in DNA: TGTGCCATCGGGCAGGGTGGGGGCACAGATACGCAGTATTTT.

This clonotype was counted once. The V and J genes are TRBV11-2 and TRBJ1-2; D remains unclear. CDR1 and CDR2 (germline): SGHAT, FQNNGV. Trimming pared 7 bases from V and 0 bases from J, leaving 18 bases between. This CDR3 has 16 residues. CDR3 in amino acids: CASTLNGGPTNYGYTF. The CDR3, as DNA: TGTGCCAGCACCCTAAATGGCGGTCCGACTAACTATGGCTACACCTTC. The variable domain in full, with the rest retrieved from reference TRBV11-2 and TRBJ1-2, is EAGVAQSPRYKIIEKRQSVAFWCNPISGHATLYWYQQILGQGPKLLIQFQNNGVVDDSQLPKDRFSAERLKGVDSTLKIQPAKLEDSAVYLCASTLNGGPTNYGYTFGSGTRLTVV.

This clonotype was seen repeatedly, ten times or more. V gene TRBV12-3 or TRBV12-4 combines with J gene TRBJ1-5, with a possible D match to TRBD1 (5 bases). The CDR3 consists of 13 residues. V was pared by 6 bases and J by 5 bases, with 11 bases between. The DNA of the CDR3 is TGTGCCAGCAGCTGGGAAGGGGATCAGCCCCAGCATTTT. It codes for CASSWEGDQPQHF.

In this sample, this clonotype turned up a few times. The V gene is TRBV5-1, the J gene TRBJ2-5; 12 nucleotides line up with TRBD1. The germline gives CDR1 SGHRS, CDR2 YFSETQ. The V and J ends lost 3 bases and 3 bases, in that order; junction bases with no gene match: 6. The CDR3 has 16 amino acids. The CDR3 spells CASSWTGTGGEETQYF. The CDR3 DNA follows: TGCGCCAGCAGCTGGACCGGGACAGGGGGCGAAGAGACCCAGTACTTC.

In this sample, this clonotype turned up a few times. J is TRBJ1-5 and V is TRBV2; D uncertain. CDR3 length: 15 amino acids. Trimming took off 6 bases at V and 4 bases at J, with 16 bases between the two ends. The germline gives CDR1 SNHLY, CDR2 FYNNEI. In DNA form, the CDR3 reads TGTGCCAGCAGCCGGGATTTGGATCGTAATCAGCCCCAGCATTTT. Its protein is CASSRDLDRNQPQHF.

This sequence joins TRBV2 and TRBJ2-2, with D hard to call. The CDR3 length is 13 residues. The germline CDR1 and CDR2 sequences are SNHLY and FYNNEI. The ends were cut back, 0 bases at V and 6 bases at J, with 5 bases in the middle. This chain's CDR3 is CASSEARAGELFF. The CDR3, as DNA: TGTGCCAGCAGTGAAGCAAGGGCCGGGGAGCTGTTTTTT.

This clonotype occurred a few times. V gene TRBV6-5 combines with J gene TRBJ1-6; TRBD1 matches 9 bases. Germline CDR1 is MNHEY and CDR2 is SVGAGI. The length of the CDR3 is 14 residues. V lost 6 bases to trimming and J lost 10 bases; unmatched junction nucleotides: 7. In nucleotides, the CDR3 is TGTGCCAGCAGCCGGGACAGGGAAGGCTCACCCCTCCACTTT. Its protein is CASSRDREGSPLHF.

This clonotype came up a few times. The J gene is TRBJ2-1, the V gene TRBV7-9; 7 bases are a match to TRBD2. The CDR3 extends over 15 amino acids. Germline CDR1 SEHNR, CDR2 FQNEAQ (reference sequence). The V segment lost 9 bases and the J segment 5 bases; nucleotides outside the gene matches: 13. The CDR3 bases are TGTGCCAGTAGATACAGCGGGGACGTAAACAATGAGCAGTTCTTC. It codes for CASRYSGDVNNEQFF.

This clonotype showed up just a few times. The J gene is TRBJ2-5, the V gene TRBV29-1, with D possibly being TRBD2 (6 bases). Deletions cut 8 bases from V and 9 bases from J, with 25 bases between. The V gene's germline CDR1 is SQVTM and CDR2 ANQGSEA. The CDR3 contains 14 residues. The CDR3 DNA sequence: TGCAGCACACTCATCCTGGGGGACTCTAAGGCCCAGTACTTC. It translates to CSTLILGDSKAQYF.

This sequence joins TRBV5-4 and TRBJ1-3; D possibly corresponds to TRBD1 (5 bases). Trimming cost V 3 bases and J 0 bases, with 13 bases left between them. Looked up from germline, CDR1 is SGHNT and CDR2 is YYREEE (reference sequence). The CDR3 has 16 amino acids. This CDR3 is CASSSQGPISGNTIYF. The CDR3 bases are TGTGCCAGCAGCTCTCAGGGCCCCATCTCTGGAAACACCATATATTTT.

This chain uses TRBV7-2 with TRBJ1-1; D remains unclear. The CDR3 runs to 12 residues. Germline V gene data show CDR1 as SGHTA and CDR2 as FQGNSA. With 3 bases removed from V and 0 bases from J, the gap between germline ends came to 2 bases. In DNA, the CDR3 is TGTGCCAGCAGCTTCGTGAACACTGAAGCTTTCTTT. Translating gives CASSFVNTEAFF.